This is a list of T cell receptor beta chains from one sample in a study of regulatory T cells in long-lasting Graves disease. Each CDR3 protein is one row after TCRdb ran MiXCR on the multiplex PCR reads. The data show around 500,000 distinct CDR3 sequences, roughly a sixth seen once. These records were also assigned to another study, of T cells in Graves' hyperthyroidism and ophthalmopathy.

The sample in question was peripheral blood mononuclear cells (PBMCs), obtained at new diagnosis, from a patient treated with antithyroid drugs. The origin of the receptors is a woman aged 35-65 years with Graves disease. Both conserved end residues are part of each CDR3. D genes are given only for firm matches. Clone size is shown for a subset of rows, as once, few, many or a class of expanded clone.

clone size	D gene	J gene	V gene	CDR3 DNA	CDR3 protein
many	TRBD1	TRBJ2-7	TRBV5-1	TGCGCCAGCAGCGGGACAGGGGGGGCCTACGAGCAGTACTTC	CASSGTGGAYEQYF
-	-	TRBJ1-2	TRBV10-2	TGCGCCAGCAGTGTGCGGGAGGGGCAGCCAACTCCTCCGTATGGCTACACCTTC	CASSVREGQPTPPYGYTF
many	TRBD1	TRBJ2-3	TRBV6-1	TGTGCCAGCAGTCGCAGGGGGCAATTAGATACGCAGTATTTT	CASSRRGQLDTQYF
many	-	TRBJ1-1	TRBV28	TGTGCCAGCAGTCCCACGACTCTGATGAGCACTGAAGCTTTCTTT	CASSPTTLMSTEAFF
-	TRBD2	TRBJ2-3	TRBV20-1	TGCAGTGCTAGTCCCGGGGGACTAGCAGGTGATACGCAGTATTTT	CSASPGGLAGDTQYF
-	TRBD1	TRBJ1-5	TRBV6-1	TGTGCCAGCAGAGTGACAGGGGGCACGCCCCAGCATTTT	CASRVTGGTPQHF
many	TRBD1	TRBJ1-2	TRBV7-8	TGTGCCAGCAGCTATCGGGACAGGGTCTATGGCTACACCTTC	CASSYRDRVYGYTF
many	-	TRBJ1-3	TRBV3-1	TGTGCCAGCAGCCTGGGACTGGGGGACACCATATATTTT	CASSLGLGDTIYF
-	TRBD1	TRBJ1-4	TRBV29-1	TGCAGCGTTGACCGACAGGGTTTCCGGTTTTTT	CSVDRQGFRFF
-	TRBD1	TRBJ2-2	TRBV24-1	TGTGCCACCAGAGCCGGGACAGGGGACACCGGGGAGCTGTTTTTT	CATRAGTGDTGELFF
-	-	TRBJ2-5	TRBV13	TGTGCCAGCAGGGGCTCCGGGGTCAAAGAGACCCAGTACTTC	CASRGSGVKETQYF
many	-	TRBJ2-5	TRBV7-8	TGTGCCAGCAGCTCAGGGACTGTGGCAGAAGAGACCCAGTACTTC	CASSSGTVAEETQYF
-	-	TRBJ2-7	TRBV4-1	TGCGCCAGCAGCCAAGAATACAGGGACTACGAGCAGTACTTC	CASSQEYRDYEQYF
few	TRBD2	TRBJ2-2	TRBV10-3	TGTGCCATCAGTGTGGCTAGCGGGGGGGGTTCGAACACCGGGGAGCTGTTTTTT	CAISVASGGGSNTGELFF
few	TRBD2	TRBJ2-1	TRBV5-1	TGCGCCAGCAGCTTGACGGTAGCGGGGGAGGTTGAGCAGTTCTTC	CASSLTVAGEVEQFF
few	TRBD1	TRBJ1-6	TRBV20-1	TGCAGTGCTAGAGTTGCCGGACAGGGGTTCTATAATTCACCCCTCCACTTT	CSARVAGQGFYNSPLHF
many	-	TRBJ2-3	TRBV3-1	TGTGCCAGCAGCCAAGGTCAGTTAAGCACAGATACGCAGTATTTT	CASSQGQLSTDTQYF
few	-	TRBJ2-3	TRBV7-2	TGCGCCAGCAGCCAAGGTGATCCGCAGTATTTT	CASSQGDPQYF
many	TRBD1	TRBJ2-7	TRBV2	TGTGCCAGCAAGACAGGGGGAATCTACGAGCAGTACTTC	CASKTGGIYEQYF
many	-	TRBJ1-6	TRBV9	TGTGCCAGCAGCGTAGAAGGGAAGTCACCCCTCCACTTT	CASSVEGKSPLHF
-	-	TRBJ2-7	TRBV12-3/TRBV12-4	TGTGCCAGCAGTTCGGTGGGTAACGAGCAGTACTTC	CASSSVGNEQYF
few	-	TRBJ2-7	TRBV28	TGTGCCAGCAGACCTCCCAGGACCGTTGTCTCCTACGAGCAGTACTTC	CASRPPRTVVSYEQYF
many	-	TRBJ2-3	TRBV5-5	TGTGCCAGCAGCTTTGAACTACCTCCCCCAGATACGCAGTATTTT	CASSFELPPPDTQYF
-	-	TRBJ1-6	TRBV3-1	TGTGCCAGCAGCCGTGGTACAGGTGTCTTTAATTCACCCCTCCACTTT	CASSRGTGVFNSPLHF
many	-	TRBJ1-1	TRBV28	TGTGCCAGCAGTCCGTACCTGAACACTGAAGCTTTCTTT	CASSPYLNTEAFF
-	TRBD1	TRBJ2-7	TRBV19	TGTGCCAGTAGTCCCGGGACAGCTCGCTACGAGCAGTACTTC	CASSPGTARYEQYF
-	-	TRBJ2-3	TRBV9	TGTGCCAGCAGCGTAGAGGGGGAGAGAGATACGCAGTATTTT	CASSVEGERDTQYF
-	TRBD2	TRBJ2-1	TRBV6-2/TRBV6-3	TGTGCCAGCAGTTACTTGACTAGCACCTACAATGAGCAGTTCTTC	CASSYLTSTYNEQFF